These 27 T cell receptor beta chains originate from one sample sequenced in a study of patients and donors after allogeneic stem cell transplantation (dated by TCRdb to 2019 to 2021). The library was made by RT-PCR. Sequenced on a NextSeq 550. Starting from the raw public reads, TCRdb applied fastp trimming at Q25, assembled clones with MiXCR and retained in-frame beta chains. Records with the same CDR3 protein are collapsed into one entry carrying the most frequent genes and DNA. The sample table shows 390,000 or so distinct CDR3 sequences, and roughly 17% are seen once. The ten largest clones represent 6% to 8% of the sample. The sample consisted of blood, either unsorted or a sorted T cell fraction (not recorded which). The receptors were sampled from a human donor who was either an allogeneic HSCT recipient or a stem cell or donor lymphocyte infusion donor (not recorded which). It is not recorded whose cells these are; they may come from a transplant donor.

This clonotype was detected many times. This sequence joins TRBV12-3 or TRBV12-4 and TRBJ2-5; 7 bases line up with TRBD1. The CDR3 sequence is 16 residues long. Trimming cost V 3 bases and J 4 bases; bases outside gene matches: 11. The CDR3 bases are TGTGCCAGCAGTTTGGGGACAGCCGGGTTCATAGAGACCCAGTACTTC. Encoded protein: CASSLGTAGFIETQYF.

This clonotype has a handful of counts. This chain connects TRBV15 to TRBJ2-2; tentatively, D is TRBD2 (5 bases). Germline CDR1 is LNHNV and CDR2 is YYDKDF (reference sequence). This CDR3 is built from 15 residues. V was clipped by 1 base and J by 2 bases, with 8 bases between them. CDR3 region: CATSRAGRNTGELFF. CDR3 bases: TGTGCCACCAGCAGAGCGGGGAGAAACACCGGGGAGCTGTTTTTT.

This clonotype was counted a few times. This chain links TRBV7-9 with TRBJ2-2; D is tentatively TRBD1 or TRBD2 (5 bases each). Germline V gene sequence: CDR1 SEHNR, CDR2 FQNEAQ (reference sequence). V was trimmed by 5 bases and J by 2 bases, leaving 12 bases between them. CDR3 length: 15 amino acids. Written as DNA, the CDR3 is TGTGCCAGCAGCCCCTGGGGACCAAACACCGGGGAGCTGTTTTTT. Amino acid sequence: CASSPWGPNTGELFF.

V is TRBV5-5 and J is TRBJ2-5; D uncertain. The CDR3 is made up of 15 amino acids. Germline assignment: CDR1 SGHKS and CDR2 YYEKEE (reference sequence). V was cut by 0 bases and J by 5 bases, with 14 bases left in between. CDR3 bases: TGTGCCAGCAGCTTGGATGCCTACCCCGGGGAGACCCAGTACTTC. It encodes CASSLDAYPGETQYF.

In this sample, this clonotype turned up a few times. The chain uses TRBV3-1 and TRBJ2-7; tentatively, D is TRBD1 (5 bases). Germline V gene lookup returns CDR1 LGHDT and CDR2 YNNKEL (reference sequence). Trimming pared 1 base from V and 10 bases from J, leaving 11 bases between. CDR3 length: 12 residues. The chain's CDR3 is CASSQGTREQYF. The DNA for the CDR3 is TGTGCCAGCAGCCAAGGGACACGAGAACAGTACTTC.

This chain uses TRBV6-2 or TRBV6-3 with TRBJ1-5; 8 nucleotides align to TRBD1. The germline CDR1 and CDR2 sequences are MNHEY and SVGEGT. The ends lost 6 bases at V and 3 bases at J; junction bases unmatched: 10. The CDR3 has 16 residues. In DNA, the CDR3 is TGTGCCAGCAGGTCCCGGGACAGGCCTTTCAATCAGCCCCAGCATTTT. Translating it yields CASRSRDRPFNQPQHF.

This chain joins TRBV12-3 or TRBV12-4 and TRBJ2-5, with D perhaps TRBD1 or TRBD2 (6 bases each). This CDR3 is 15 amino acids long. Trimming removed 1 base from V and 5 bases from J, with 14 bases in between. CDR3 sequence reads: CASSLEPGATETQYF. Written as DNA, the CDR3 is TGTGCCAGCAGTTTAGAGCCGGGGGCGACGGAGACCCAGTACTTC.

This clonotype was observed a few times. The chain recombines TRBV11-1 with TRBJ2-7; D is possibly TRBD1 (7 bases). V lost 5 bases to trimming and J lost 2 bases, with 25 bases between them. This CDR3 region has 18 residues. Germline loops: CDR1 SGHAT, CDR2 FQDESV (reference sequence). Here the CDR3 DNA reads TGTGCCAGCAGCGCCAACAGGGGCGCGGGGACCAAGACCTACGAGCAGTACTTC. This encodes CASSANRGAGTKTYEQYF.

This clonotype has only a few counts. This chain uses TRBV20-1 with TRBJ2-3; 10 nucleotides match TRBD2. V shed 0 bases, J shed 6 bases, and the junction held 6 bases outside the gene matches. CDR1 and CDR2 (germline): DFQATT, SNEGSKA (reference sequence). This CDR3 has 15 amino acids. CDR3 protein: CSAREWLAGVDTQYF. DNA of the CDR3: TGCAGTGCTAGAGAGTGGCTAGCGGGAGTTGATACGCAGTATTTT.

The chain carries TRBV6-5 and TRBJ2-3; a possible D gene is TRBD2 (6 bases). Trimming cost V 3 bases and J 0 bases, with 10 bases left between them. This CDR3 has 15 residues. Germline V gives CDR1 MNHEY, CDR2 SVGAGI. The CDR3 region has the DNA TGTGCCAGCAGTTATAGCGGAACTAGCACAGATACGCAGTATTTT. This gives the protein CASSYSGTSTDTQYF.

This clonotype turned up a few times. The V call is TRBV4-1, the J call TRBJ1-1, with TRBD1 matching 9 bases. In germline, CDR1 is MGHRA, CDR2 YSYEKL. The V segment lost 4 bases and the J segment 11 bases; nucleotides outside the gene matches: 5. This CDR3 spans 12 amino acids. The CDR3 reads CASSLGQGSAFF. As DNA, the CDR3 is TGCGCCAGCAGCCTCGGACAGGGGTCGGCTTTCTTT.

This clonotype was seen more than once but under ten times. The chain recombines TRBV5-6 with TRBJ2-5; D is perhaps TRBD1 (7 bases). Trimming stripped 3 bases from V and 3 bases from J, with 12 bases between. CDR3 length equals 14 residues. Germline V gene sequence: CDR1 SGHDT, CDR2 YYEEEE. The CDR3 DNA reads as TGTGCCAGCAGCTGGGGGGACAGTAAAGAGACCCAGTACTTC. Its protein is CASSWGDSKETQYF. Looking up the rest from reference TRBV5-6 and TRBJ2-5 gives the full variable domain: DAGVTQSPTHLIKTRGQQVTLRCSPKSGHDTVSWYQQALGQGPQFIFQYYEEEERQRGNFPDRFSGHQFPNYSSELNVNALLLGDSALYLCASSWGDSKETQYFGPGTRLLVL.

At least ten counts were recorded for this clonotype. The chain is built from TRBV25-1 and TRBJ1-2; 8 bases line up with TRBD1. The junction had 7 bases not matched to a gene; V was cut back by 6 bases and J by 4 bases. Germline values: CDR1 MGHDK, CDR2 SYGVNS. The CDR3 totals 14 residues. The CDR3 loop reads CASRKTGEGYGYTF. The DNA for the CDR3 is TGTGCCAGCAGGAAGACAGGGGAAGGCTATGGCTACACCTTC.

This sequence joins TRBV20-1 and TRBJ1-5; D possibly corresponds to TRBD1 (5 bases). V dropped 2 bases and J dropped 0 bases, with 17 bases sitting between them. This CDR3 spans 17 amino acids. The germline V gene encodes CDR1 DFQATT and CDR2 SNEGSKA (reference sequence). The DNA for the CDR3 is TGCAGTGCTAGAAAGGTCGGGGGAGACTTTAGCAATCAGCCCCAGCATTTT. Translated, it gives CSARKVGGDFSNQPQHF.

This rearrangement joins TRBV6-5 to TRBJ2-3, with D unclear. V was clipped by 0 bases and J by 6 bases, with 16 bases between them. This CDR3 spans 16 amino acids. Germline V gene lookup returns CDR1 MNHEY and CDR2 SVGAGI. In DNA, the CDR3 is TGTGCCAGCAGTTACTCCAACCTTTTCTACCAGGATACGCAGTATTTT. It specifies CASSYSNLFYQDTQYF.

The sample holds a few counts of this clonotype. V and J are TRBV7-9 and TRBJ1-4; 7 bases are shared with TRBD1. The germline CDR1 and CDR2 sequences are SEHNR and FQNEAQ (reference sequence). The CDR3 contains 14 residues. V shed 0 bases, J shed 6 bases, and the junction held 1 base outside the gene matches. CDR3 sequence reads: CASSLAGGHEKLFF. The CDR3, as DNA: TGTGCCAGCAGCTTAGCAGGGGGCCATGAAAAACTGTTTTTT.

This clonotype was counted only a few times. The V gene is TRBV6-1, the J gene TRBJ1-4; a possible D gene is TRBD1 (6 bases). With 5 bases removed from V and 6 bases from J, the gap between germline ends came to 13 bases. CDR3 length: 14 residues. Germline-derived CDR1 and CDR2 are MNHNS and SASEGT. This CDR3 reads CASSPTGLDEKLFF. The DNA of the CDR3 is TGTGCCAGCAGTCCGACAGGTTTGGATGAAAAACTGTTTTTT.

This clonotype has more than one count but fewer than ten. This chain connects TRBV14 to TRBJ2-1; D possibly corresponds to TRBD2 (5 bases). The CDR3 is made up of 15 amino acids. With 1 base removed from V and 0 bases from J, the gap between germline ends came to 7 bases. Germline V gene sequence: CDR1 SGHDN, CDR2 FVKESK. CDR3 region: CASSQGRRSYNEQFF. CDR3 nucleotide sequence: TGTGCCAGCAGCCAAGGGAGGCGCTCCTACAATGAGCAGTTCTTC.

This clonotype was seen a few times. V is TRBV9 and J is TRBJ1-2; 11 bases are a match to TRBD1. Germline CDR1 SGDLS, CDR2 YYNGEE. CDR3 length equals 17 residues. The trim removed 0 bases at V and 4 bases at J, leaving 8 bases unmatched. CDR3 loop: CASSVATRTGGFYGYTF. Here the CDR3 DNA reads TGTGCCAGCAGCGTAGCTACGAGGACAGGGGGCTTCTATGGCTACACCTTC.

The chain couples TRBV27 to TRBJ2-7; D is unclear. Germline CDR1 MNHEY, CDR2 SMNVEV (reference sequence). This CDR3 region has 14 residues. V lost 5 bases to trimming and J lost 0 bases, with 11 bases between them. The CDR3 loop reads CASSPRTYSYEQYF. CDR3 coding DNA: TGTGCCAGCAGTCCACGAACCTACTCCTACGAGCAGTACTTC.

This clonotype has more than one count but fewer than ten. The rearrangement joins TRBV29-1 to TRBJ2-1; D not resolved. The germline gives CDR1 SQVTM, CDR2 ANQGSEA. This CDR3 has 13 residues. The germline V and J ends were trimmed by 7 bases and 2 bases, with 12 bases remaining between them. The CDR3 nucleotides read TGCAGCGCCAATACACATACCTACAATGAGCAGTTCTTC. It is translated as CSANTHTYNEQFF.

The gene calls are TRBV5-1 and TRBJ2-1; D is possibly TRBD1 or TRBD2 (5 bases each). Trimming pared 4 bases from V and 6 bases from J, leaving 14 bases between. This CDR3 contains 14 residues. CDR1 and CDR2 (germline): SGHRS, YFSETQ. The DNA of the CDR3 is TGCGCCAGCAGCCCGGGACCTCTTCTCAATGAGCAGTTCTTC. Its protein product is CASSPGPLLNEQFF. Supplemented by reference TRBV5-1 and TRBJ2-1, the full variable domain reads KAGVTQTPRYLIKTRGQQVTLSCSPISGHRSVSWYQQTPGQGLQFLFEYFSETQRNKGNFPGRFSGRQFSNSRSEMNVSTLELGDSALYLCASSPGPLLNEQFFGPGTRLTVL.

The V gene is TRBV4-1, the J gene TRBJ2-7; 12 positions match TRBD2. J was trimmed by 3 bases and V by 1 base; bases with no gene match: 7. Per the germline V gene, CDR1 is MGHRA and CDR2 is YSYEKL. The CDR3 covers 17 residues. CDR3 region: CASSQVPSGRAIYEQYF. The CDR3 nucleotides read TGCGCCAGCAGCCAAGTCCCTAGCGGGAGGGCCATCTACGAGCAGTACTTC.

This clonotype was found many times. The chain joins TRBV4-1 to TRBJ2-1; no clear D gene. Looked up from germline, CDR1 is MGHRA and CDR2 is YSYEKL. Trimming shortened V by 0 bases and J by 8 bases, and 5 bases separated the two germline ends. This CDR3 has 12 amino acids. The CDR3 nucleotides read TGCGCCAGCAGCCAAGACCGGTATGAGCAGTTCTTC. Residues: CASSQDRYEQFF.

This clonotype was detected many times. For the CDR3, the DNA is TGCAGTGCTAGAATCCCCTATGGCTACACCTTC. Amino acid sequence: CSARIPYGYTF. The chain employs TRBV20-1 and TRBJ1-2; D is unresolved. The CDR3 consists of 11 residues. The ends were cut back, 2 bases at V and 4 bases at J, with 5 bases in the middle. The V gene's germline CDR1 is DFQATT and CDR2 SNEGSKA (reference sequence).

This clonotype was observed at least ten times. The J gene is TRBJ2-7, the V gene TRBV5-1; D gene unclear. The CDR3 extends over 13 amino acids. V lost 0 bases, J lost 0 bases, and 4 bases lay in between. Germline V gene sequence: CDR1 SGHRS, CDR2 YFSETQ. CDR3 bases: TGCGCCAGCAGCTTGGATCCCTCCTACGAGCAGTACTTC. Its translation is CASSLDPSYEQYF.

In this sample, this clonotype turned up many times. CDR3 sequence reads: CASSFLSGQGEQYF. DNA for the CDR3: TGTGCCAGCAGTTTCCTTTCGGGACAAGGCGAGCAGTACTTC. The chain recombines TRBV12-3 or TRBV12-4 with TRBJ2-7, with D maybe TRBD1 (6 bases). Trimming left V 3 bases short and J 6 bases short, with 15 bases between. The CDR3 totals 14 residues.